This TCR beta chain is drawn from a study of tissue T cells after allogeneic stem cell transplantation. Points from the study as a whole: Blood and spleen captured only part of the tissue TCR repertoire. Within patients, tissue anatomy strongly shaped TCR repertoire composition.

V gave up 1 base and J gave up 0 bases; unmatched junction bases: 1. Germline-derived CDR1 and CDR2 are MNHDT and YYDKIL. CDR3 length equals 15 residues. Remarks on this clone: As yet, its antigen is unknown. Genes here carry mouse names. The missing CDR3 end, 1 residue past where the read stops, is filled in from the germline J gene.

Sequencing of TCRbeta CDR3 at survey depth gave sequences and template counts. Clones were sequenced by immunoSEQ multiplex PCR, and TCRdb holds only the in-frame ones, with some missing. The sample lists around 51,000 clones; around 66% were seen once. Material for sequencing was sorted cells pooled from one or two spleens. This TCR came from a pool of C57BL/6 mice in good health. This chain uses TRBV17 with TRBJ2-3; 7 bases align to TRBD2. The part of the CDR3 DNA that was read is TGTGCTAGCAGTAGAGTTGGGGGGAGTGCAGAAACGCTGTAT. Translation: CASSRVGGSAETLY. The whole CDR3 sequence reads CASSRVGGSAETLYF.